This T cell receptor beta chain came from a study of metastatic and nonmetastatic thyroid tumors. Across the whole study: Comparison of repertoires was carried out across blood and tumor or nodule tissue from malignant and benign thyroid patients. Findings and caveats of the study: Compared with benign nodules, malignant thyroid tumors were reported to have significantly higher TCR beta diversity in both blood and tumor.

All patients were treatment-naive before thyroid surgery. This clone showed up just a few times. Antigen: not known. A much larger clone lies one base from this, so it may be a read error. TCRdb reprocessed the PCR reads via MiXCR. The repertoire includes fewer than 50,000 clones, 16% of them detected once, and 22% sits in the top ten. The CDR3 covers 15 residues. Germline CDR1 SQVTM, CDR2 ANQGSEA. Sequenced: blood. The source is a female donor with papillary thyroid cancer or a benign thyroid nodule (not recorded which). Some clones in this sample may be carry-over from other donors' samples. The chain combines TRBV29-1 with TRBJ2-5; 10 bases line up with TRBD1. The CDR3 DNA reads TGCAGCTTTGAAACGACAGGGGGCGCGGGGGAGACCCAGTACTTC. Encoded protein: CSFETTGGAGETQYF.